The rows below give T cell receptor beta chains drawn from one sample of a study of shared T cell receptors in the human thymus. The repertoire was sequenced with immunoSEQ multiplex PCR; TCRdb's copy has only in-frame clones and lacks some. The sample gives about 610,000 clones, around 89% of which show up once; 0.0095% to 0.011% is in the top ten. The same sample was also used in a study of human thymus T cells.

Sample: thymocytes. The receptors shown here come from a boy in the first two years of life with a congenital heart defect. Both conserved end residues are trimmed from each CDR3.

TRBV30	TRBJ2-1	AWSVGAGGPLSYNEQF
TRBV15	TRBJ1-4	ATSRAGRTGDEKLF
TRBV27	TRBJ1-2	ASRGFMTNYGYT
TRBV12-5	TRBJ1-5	ASGLSETPPTNQPQH
TRBV27	TRBJ2-5	ASSWWGGETQY
TRBV19	TRBJ1-2	ASSIPGSGTYSPYGYT
TRBV25-1	TRBJ1-2	ASSGPGSGYGYT
TRBV5-1	TRBJ2-3	ASSSRDRGRVLGDTQY
TRBV10-3	TRBJ1-5	AISGQGDFERQNQPQH
TRBV5-6	TRBJ1-1	ASSRGEDTEAF
TRBV6-1	TRBJ2-5	ASWDWRGEETQY
TRBV7-9	TRBJ1-3	ASSREGSGNTIY
TRBV19	TRBJ2-7	ASRLLEGQWYEQY
TRBV5-6	TRBJ1-1	ASSAGETDTEAF
TRBV5-1	TRBJ2-7	ASSLDSGQGAGCEQY
TRBV6-5	TRBJ2-1	ASSYLGAESDEQF
TRBV27	TRBJ2-1	ASSLRAGGPRTHTYEQF
TRBV29-1	TRBJ2-1	SVGAPGQGVVGQF
TRBV29-1	TRBJ1-1	SVENPQGANTEAF
TRBV2	TRBJ2-7	ASSEKAGITYEQY
TRBV28	TRBJ2-2	ASSPRQGIYPGELF
TRBV27	TRBJ2-7	ASSLPGQRHYEQY
TRBV28	TRBJ1-2	ASSFGTGPL
TRBV7-9	TRBJ2-7	ASSSMDRGYEQY
TRBV6-6	TRBJ2-1	ASTKGDRTHEQF
TRBV7-8	TRBJ1-2	ASSGTGDGYGYT
TRBV28	TRBJ2-7	ASSLSRLPGAVYEQY
TRBV11-3	TRBJ2-7	ASSLDPGAEQY
TRBV6-5	TRBJ2-2	ASSWRGNTGELF
TRBV19	TRBJ2-7	ATIQRKTSGIYEQY
TRBV27	TRBJ1-1	ASSTIEDRGEMAF
TRBV10-1	TRBJ1-5	ASSPGESGQPQH
TRBV14	TRBJ2-5	ASSQGSRTPKGETQY
TRBV11-2	TRBJ1-2	ASSNPTRDSAPGYGYT
TRBV15	TRBJ2-5	ATSRAWRVYEETQY
TRBV9	TRBJ2-3	ASSVGMGLAQY
TRBV4-3	TRBJ2-5	ASSQVPCRGGEETQY
TRBV7-2	TRBJ2-1	ASSPRGVVYNEQF
TRBV5-1	TRBJ2-5	ASSLAESEETQY
TRBV6-6	TRBJ2-1	ASNGSGKNNEQF
TRBV12-5	TRBJ1-2	ASGQPGQGAGYT
TRBV7-9	TRBJ2-1	ASSPPRWSGQF
TRBV27	TRBJ2-7	ASSPGGRWSYEQY
TRBV14	TRBJ2-7	ASSGRREQY
TRBV5-1	TRBJ2-1	ASSLGREGGNEQF
TRBV4-1	TRBJ2-2	ASSQDSLRGDTGELF
TRBV9	TRBJ1-5	ASSVVEGLGPQH
TRBV30	TRBJ2-1	AWSPGVLPHNEQF
TRBV4-1	TRBJ1-2	ASSQADRAPYGYT
TRBV9	TRBJ2-7	ASSVEGGLGRYEQY
TRBV2	TRBJ2-7	ASTSSGRASYEQY
TRBV21-1	TRBJ1-1	ASSKNTGGITEAF
TRBV2	TRBJ2-5	ASRKREETQY
TRBV11-3	TRBJ1-1	ASRGQGAGNTEAF
TRBV28	TRBJ1-1	ASVDRGWWTEAF